A single T cell receptor beta chain is shown here with its context. The source of the sample is a study of blood T cell repertoires in COVID-19. Study-wide background: Sources were T cells, B-cell-depleted T cells, or PBMCs; the material itself was cDNA or gDNA.

Authors' analysis steps: The authors estimated nucleated cell counts from reference gene primer amplification. The method was immunoSEQ multiplex PCR; TCRdb's version includes in-frame clones alone and lacks a portion of them. From that table come the V and J calls and clone size; the DNA was used to work out D and trimming. The sample lists around 500,000 clones; approximately 90% were seen once. Recruits, aged roughly 18 to 90 years, lived in approximately 26 US areas. The recovered donors of Cohort 3 showed two negative PCRs, clearance, or symptom resolution. Sequencing was performed on PBMCs or T cells enriched from blood (not recorded which). This clonotype was obtained from a woman in her thirties or forties who had recovered from COVID-19.

The CDR3 sequence is CASSLPRDTEQFF. CDR3 coding DNA: TGTGCCAGCAGCTTGCCCCGGGACACTGAGCAGTTCTTC. This chain joins TRBV5-8 and TRBJ2-1; possible D gene TRBD1, 6 bases. The germline V and J ends were trimmed by 1 base and 9 bases, with 11 bases remaining between them. There are 13 residues in the CDR3. Germline V CDR1 and CDR2: SGHTS, YDEGEE. Variable domain in full (rest from reference TRBV5-8 and TRBJ2-1): EAGVTQSPTHLIKTRGQQATLRCSPISGHTSVYWYQQALGLGLQFLLWYDEGEERNRGNFPPRFSGRQFPNYSSELNVNALELEDSALYLCASSLPRDTEQFFGPGTRLTVL.